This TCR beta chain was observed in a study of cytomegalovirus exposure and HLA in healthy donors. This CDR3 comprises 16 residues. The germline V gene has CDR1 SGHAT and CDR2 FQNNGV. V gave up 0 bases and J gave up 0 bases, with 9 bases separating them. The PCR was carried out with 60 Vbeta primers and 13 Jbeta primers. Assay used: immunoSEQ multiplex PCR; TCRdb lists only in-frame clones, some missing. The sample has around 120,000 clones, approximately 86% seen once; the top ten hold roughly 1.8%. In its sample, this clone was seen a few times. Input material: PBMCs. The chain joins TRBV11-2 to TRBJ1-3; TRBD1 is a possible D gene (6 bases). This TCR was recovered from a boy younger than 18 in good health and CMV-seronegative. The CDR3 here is CASSLDPQGSGNTIYF. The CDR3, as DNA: TGTGCCAGCAGCTTAGACCCACAGGGCTCTGGAAACACCATATATTTT.